This is a list of T cell receptor beta chains from one sample in a study of blood T cells in healthy people across ages. TCRdb re-called the 5' RACE reads through MiXCR, storing one row per CDR3 protein. The sample holds 1,300,000 or so distinct CDR3 sequences, 45% to 70% seen once. Sequencing used blood. These receptors originate from a young man in good health. Each CDR3 is given with its conserved first and last residue. The order of the fields is V gene, clone size, D gene, J gene, CDR3 protein, CDR3 DNA. D genes are given only for firm matches. Clone size, where shown, is once, few, many, or a class for clones that have expanded.

v_call: TRBV4-1
clone_size: .
d_call: TRBD2
j_call: TRBJ2-1
cdr3_aa: CASSRPGLDVLNEQFF
cdr3_nt: TGCGCCAGCAGCCGGCCGGGACTAGATGTTCTCAATGAGCAGTTCTTC

v_call: TRBV4-1
clone_size: .
d_call: .
j_call: TRBJ1-5
cdr3_aa: CASSQDGGFQPQHF
cdr3_nt: TGCGCCAGCAGCCAAGATGGGGGATTTCAGCCCCAGCATTTT

v_call: TRBV27
clone_size: .
d_call: .
j_call: TRBJ1-5
cdr3_aa: CASSFYGGVGQPQHF
cdr3_nt: TGTGCCAGCAGTTTTTATGGGGGAGTGGGACAGCCCCAGCATTTT

v_call: TRBV2
clone_size: .
d_call: .
j_call: TRBJ2-2
cdr3_aa: CASNRRAGNAGELFF
cdr3_nt: TGTGCCAGCAATCGTAGGGCGGGGAATGCCGGGGAGCTGTTTTTT

v_call: TRBV7-9
clone_size: few
d_call: .
j_call: TRBJ2-7
cdr3_aa: CASSFNSGSDAYEQYF
cdr3_nt: TGTGCCAGCAGCTTTAATTCGGGCAGCGACGCTTACGAGCAGTACTTC

v_call: TRBV4-2
clone_size: .
d_call: TRBD2
j_call: TRBJ2-1
cdr3_aa: CASSHYRLAGDNEQFF
cdr3_nt: TGTGCCAGCAGCCACTACCGACTAGCGGGAGACAATGAGCAGTTCTTC

v_call: TRBV12-5
clone_size: .
d_call: .
j_call: TRBJ2-1
cdr3_aa: CASGLVLGAQSYNEQFF
cdr3_nt: TGTGCTAGTGGTTTGGTACTGGGGGCTCAGTCCTACAATGAGCAGTTCTTC

v_call: TRBV7-8
clone_size: .
d_call: TRBD1
j_call: TRBJ2-1
cdr3_aa: CASGTGGLDEQFF
cdr3_nt: TGTGCCTCCGGGACAGGGGGCCTAGATGAGCAGTTCTTC

v_call: TRBV20-1
clone_size: .
d_call: .
j_call: TRBJ2-4
cdr3_aa: CSARVPGTEKNIQYF
cdr3_nt: TGCAGTGCTAGAGTCCCCGGGACGGAAAAAAACATTCAGTACTTC

v_call: TRBV20-1
clone_size: few
d_call: .
j_call: TRBJ2-1
cdr3_aa: CSVDGGDLYNEQFF
cdr3_nt: TGCAGTGTTGACGGGGGTGATCTTTACAATGAGCAGTTCTTC

v_call: TRBV27
clone_size: few
d_call: .
j_call: TRBJ2-2
cdr3_aa: CASSVVGDTGELFF
cdr3_nt: TGTGCCAGCAGTGTTGTGGGGGACACCGGGGAGCTGTTTTTT

v_call: TRBV21-1
clone_size: .
d_call: .
j_call: TRBJ1-4
cdr3_aa: CASSKAGPPGGEVEKLFF
cdr3_nt: TGTGCCAGCAGCAAAGCGGGACCCCCGGGAGGTGAGGTAGAAAAACTGTTTTTT

v_call: TRBV7-6
clone_size: .
d_call: .
j_call: TRBJ1-4
cdr3_aa: CASSLDIETNEKLFF
cdr3_nt: TGTGCCAGCAGCTTAGATATAGAAACTAATGAAAAACTGTTTTTT

v_call: TRBV6-5
clone_size: .
d_call: .
j_call: TRBJ2-7
cdr3_aa: CASSYSPTGLLYEQYF
cdr3_nt: TGTGCCAGCAGTTACTCTCCGACAGGACTCCTCTACGAGCAGTACTTC

v_call: TRBV4-3
clone_size: .
d_call: .
j_call: TRBJ2-2
cdr3_aa: CASSQDSGHYTGELFF
cdr3_nt: TGCGCCAGCAGCCAAGATTCTGGACACTACACCGGGGAGCTGTTTTTT

v_call: TRBV28
clone_size: .
d_call: .
j_call: TRBJ2-1
cdr3_aa: CASRPPALSGNEQFF
cdr3_nt: TGTGCCAGCCGCCCCCCCGCCCTTTCGGGCAATGAGCAGTTCTTC

v_call: TRBV18
clone_size: .
d_call: TRBD1
j_call: TRBJ1-2
cdr3_aa: CASCTGGTDYGYTF
cdr3_nt: TGTGCCAGCTGCACGGGGGGGACAGACTATGGCTACACCTTC

v_call: TRBV12-3/TRBV12-4
clone_size: .
d_call: TRBD2
j_call: TRBJ2-1
cdr3_aa: CASSPVAGGVVGEQFF
cdr3_nt: TGTGCCAGCAGTCCCGTAGCGGGAGGGGTGGTGGGTGAGCAGTTCTTC

v_call: TRBV18
clone_size: .
d_call: .
j_call: TRBJ1-1
cdr3_aa: CASSPNEAEAFF
cdr3_nt: TGTGCCAGCTCACCGAATGAGGCTGAAGCTTTCTTT

v_call: TRBV4-1
clone_size: .
d_call: .
j_call: TRBJ2-1
cdr3_aa: CASSQRPSSYNEQFF
cdr3_nt: TGCGCCAGCAGCCAAAGACCGAGCTCCTACAATGAGCAGTTCTTC

v_call: TRBV27
clone_size: .
d_call: .
j_call: TRBJ1-5
cdr3_aa: CASTDTGRGGNQPQHF
cdr3_nt: TGTGCCAGCACTGACACCGGGCGGGGGGGGAATCAGCCCCAGCATTTT

v_call: TRBV29-1
clone_size: few
d_call: .
j_call: TRBJ2-2
cdr3_aa: CSVGDTGELFF
cdr3_nt: TGCAGCGTTGGTGACACCGGGGAGCTGTTTTTT

v_call: TRBV4-3
clone_size: few
d_call: TRBD1
j_call: TRBJ2-7
cdr3_aa: CASSQETGPSYEQYF
cdr3_nt: TGCGCCAGCAGCCAAGAGACAGGGCCTTCCTACGAGCAGTACTTC

v_call: TRBV7-9
clone_size: .
d_call: .
j_call: TRBJ2-7
cdr3_aa: CASSLDLFREPYEQYF
cdr3_nt: TGTGCCAGCAGCTTAGATTTGTTTCGGGAACCTTACGAGCAGTACTTC

v_call: TRBV3-1
clone_size: .
d_call: .
j_call: TRBJ2-1
cdr3_aa: CASSDRVRRPHNEQFF
cdr3_nt: TGTGCCAGCAGCGATCGCGTGAGAAGACCCCACAATGAGCAGTTCTTC

v_call: TRBV20-1
clone_size: .
d_call: .
j_call: TRBJ1-4
cdr3_aa: CSAPPRQNNEKLFF
cdr3_nt: TGCAGTGCACCTCCCCGGCAGAATAATGAAAAACTGTTTTTT

v_call: TRBV6-5
clone_size: .
d_call: TRBD1
j_call: TRBJ2-3
cdr3_aa: CASSYSSPGTGMGTDTRYF
cdr3_nt: TGTGCCAGCAGTTACTCAAGTCCCGGGACAGGGATGGGCACAGATACGCGGTATTTT

v_call: TRBV20-1
clone_size: few
d_call: TRBD1
j_call: TRBJ2-7
cdr3_aa: CSARGGRGHLYEQYF
cdr3_nt: TGCAGTGCTAGAGGGGGTAGGGGGCATTTGTATGAGCAGTACTTC

v_call: TRBV2
clone_size: .
d_call: .
j_call: TRBJ2-7
cdr3_aa: CASENRRDEQYF
cdr3_nt: TGTGCCAGTGAAAATCGTCGGGACGAGCAGTACTTC

v_call: TRBV7-2
clone_size: .
d_call: .
j_call: TRBJ2-7
cdr3_aa: CASSSPWGRRPYEQYF
cdr3_nt: TGTGCCAGCAGCTCCCCTTGGGGTCGGAGGCCCTACGAGCAGTACTTC

v_call: TRBV5-1
clone_size: .
d_call: TRBD2
j_call: TRBJ2-7
cdr3_aa: CASSPREEAYEQYF
cdr3_nt: TGCGCCAGCAGCCCCCGGGAGGAAGCCTACGAGCAGTACTTC

v_call: TRBV4-2
clone_size: .
d_call: .
j_call: TRBJ1-6
cdr3_aa: CASSPRPRGYNSPLHF
cdr3_nt: TGTGCCAGCAGCCCGCGGCCTCGGGGCTATAATTCACCCCTCCACTTT

v_call: TRBV4-3
clone_size: .
d_call: .
j_call: TRBJ1-6
cdr3_aa: CASSQVSSQPSPLHF
cdr3_nt: TGCGCCAGCAGCCAAGTGTCGAGTCAGCCCTCACCCCTCCACTTT

v_call: TRBV6-6
clone_size: .
d_call: .
j_call: TRBJ1-3
cdr3_aa: CASSYPPPDTIYF
cdr3_nt: TGTGCCAGCAGTTACCCCCCTCCAGACACCATATATTTT

v_call: TRBV12-3/TRBV12-4
clone_size: .
d_call: TRBD1
j_call: TRBJ2-3
cdr3_aa: CASKGQGLDTQYF
cdr3_nt: TGTGCCAGCAAGGGACAGGGGCTAGATACGCAGTATTTT

v_call: TRBV10-3
clone_size: .
d_call: .
j_call: TRBJ2-3
cdr3_aa: CAISWNRDLNTDTQYF
cdr3_nt: TGTGCCATCAGTTGGAACCGGGACTTAAACACAGATACGCAGTATTTT

v_call: TRBV6-5
clone_size: .
d_call: .
j_call: TRBJ2-4
cdr3_aa: CASSYGAGLAKNIQYF
cdr3_nt: TGTGCCAGCAGTTACGGGGCGGGACTAGCCAAAAACATTCAGTACTTC

v_call: TRBV4-3
clone_size: .
d_call: .
j_call: TRBJ1-2
cdr3_aa: CASSQDQGKNYGYTF
cdr3_nt: TGCGCCAGCAGCCAAGATCAGGGCAAGAACTATGGCTACACCTTC

v_call: TRBV11-2
clone_size: .
d_call: .
j_call: TRBJ2-3
cdr3_aa: CASSFSYTDTQYF
cdr3_nt: TGTGCCAGCAGCTTTAGTTACACAGATACGCAGTATTTT

v_call: TRBV6-5
clone_size: few
d_call: TRBD2
j_call: TRBJ2-5
cdr3_aa: CASSYSEVGGTLETQYF
cdr3_nt: TGTGCCAGCAGTTACTCGGAGGTCGGGGGGACTCTGGAGACCCAGTACTTC

v_call: TRBV15
clone_size: .
d_call: .
j_call: TRBJ2-7
cdr3_aa: CATSALWSRAITYEQYF
cdr3_nt: TGTGCCACCAGCGCTTTATGGTCCAGGGCAATTACCTACGAGCAGTACTTC

v_call: TRBV4-2
clone_size: few
d_call: TRBD2
j_call: TRBJ2-1
cdr3_aa: CASSPGTRKFF
cdr3_nt: TGTGCCAGCAGCCCGGGGACTAGGAAGTTCTTC

v_call: TRBV20-1
clone_size: many
d_call: .
j_call: TRBJ2-1
cdr3_aa: CSASGSLGVNNEQFF
cdr3_nt: TGCAGTGCCAGTGGGAGCTTGGGCGTAAACAATGAGCAGTTCTTC

v_call: TRBV20-1
clone_size: .
d_call: TRBD2
j_call: TRBJ2-3
cdr3_aa: CSAIGLAGVGVGVDTQYF
cdr3_nt: TGCAGTGCTATCGGGCTAGCGGGAGTAGGGGTGGGTGTGGATACGCAGTATTTT

v_call: TRBV2
clone_size: few
d_call: .
j_call: TRBJ1-2
cdr3_aa: CASSEGPYGYTF
cdr3_nt: TGTGCCAGCAGTGAAGGGCCCTATGGCTACACCTTC

v_call: TRBV29-1
clone_size: .
d_call: TRBD1
j_call: TRBJ2-7
cdr3_aa: CSVALNRGIAEQYF
cdr3_nt: TGCAGCGTGGCATTAAACAGGGGTATAGCCGAGCAGTACTTC

v_call: TRBV4-1
clone_size: .
d_call: .
j_call: TRBJ2-5
cdr3_aa: CASSWEPTSEETQYF
cdr3_nt: TGCGCCAGCAGCTGGGAGCCAACCAGTGAAGAGACCCAGTACTTC

v_call: TRBV5-1
clone_size: few
d_call: TRBD1
j_call: TRBJ1-2
cdr3_aa: CASSPGQGIYGYTF
cdr3_nt: TGCGCCAGCAGCCCCGGACAGGGGATCTATGGCTACACCTTC

v_call: TRBV30
clone_size: .
d_call: .
j_call: TRBJ1-1
cdr3_aa: CAWSGWRTEAFF
cdr3_nt: TGTGCCTGGAGTGGATGGAGAACTGAAGCTTTCTTT

v_call: TRBV6-2/TRBV6-3
clone_size: .
d_call: .
j_call: TRBJ2-7
cdr3_aa: CASLDSSYEQYF
cdr3_nt: TGTGCCAGCCTGGACAGCTCCTACGAGCAGTACTTC

v_call: TRBV6-4
clone_size: .
d_call: .
j_call: TRBJ2-2
cdr3_aa: CASSIYREGGTGELFF
cdr3_nt: TGTGCCAGCAGCATCTATCGAGAAGGGGGCACCGGGGAGCTGTTTTTT

v_call: TRBV28
clone_size: few
d_call: TRBD1
j_call: TRBJ2-6
cdr3_aa: CASSLLSGGGSGANVLTF
cdr3_nt: TGTGCCAGCAGTTTATTGTCAGGGGGTGGCTCTGGGGCCAACGTCCTGACTTTC

v_call: TRBV3-1
clone_size: .
d_call: .
j_call: TRBJ2-7
cdr3_aa: CASSQVRLSSYEQYF
cdr3_nt: TGTGCCAGCAGCCAAGTAAGGCTAAGCTCCTACGAGCAGTACTTC

v_call: TRBV20-1
clone_size: .
d_call: TRBD1
j_call: TRBJ2-1
cdr3_aa: CSARIRTGRHEQFF
cdr3_nt: TGCAGTGCTAGGATCCGGACAGGGCGGCATGAGCAGTTCTTC